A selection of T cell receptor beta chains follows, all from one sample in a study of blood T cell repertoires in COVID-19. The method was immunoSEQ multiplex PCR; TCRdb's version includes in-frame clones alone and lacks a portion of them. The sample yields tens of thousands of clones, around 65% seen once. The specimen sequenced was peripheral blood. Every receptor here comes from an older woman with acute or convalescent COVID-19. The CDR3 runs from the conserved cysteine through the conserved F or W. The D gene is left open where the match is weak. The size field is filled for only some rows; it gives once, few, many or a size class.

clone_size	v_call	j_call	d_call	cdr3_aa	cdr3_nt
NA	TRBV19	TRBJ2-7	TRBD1	CASKQGAGGYEQYF	TGTGCCAGTAAACAAGGGGCAGGGGGCTACGAGCAGTACTTC
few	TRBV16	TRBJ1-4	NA	CASSHKREKLFF	TGTGCCAGCAGCCATAAGAGGGAAAAACTGTTTTTT
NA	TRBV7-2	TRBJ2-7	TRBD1	CASSTGTGNPEQYF	TGTGCCAGCAGCACCGGGACAGGGAACCCCGAGCAGTACTTC
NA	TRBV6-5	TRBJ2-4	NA	CASSQTVTKNIQYF	TGTGCCAGCAGCCAGACAGTTACCAAAAACATTCAGTACTTC
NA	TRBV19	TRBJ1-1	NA	CASSAYTEAFF	TGTGCCAGTAGTGCGTACACTGAAGCTTTCTTT
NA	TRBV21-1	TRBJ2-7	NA	CASSKGRYYEQYF	TGTGCCAGCAGCAAAGGCCGGTATTACGAGCAGTACTTC
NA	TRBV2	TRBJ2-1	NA	CASSYFAIRNEQFF	TGTGCCAGCAGTTACTTCGCGATTCGGAATGAGCAGTTCTTC
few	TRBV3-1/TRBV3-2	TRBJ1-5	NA	CASSAGYSNQPQHF	TGTGCCAGCAGCGCAGGGTATAGCAATCAGCCCCAGCATTTT
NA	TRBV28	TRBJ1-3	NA	CASSLMEDTIYF	TGTGCCAGCAGCCTGATGGAGGACACCATATATTTT
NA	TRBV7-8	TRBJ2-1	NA	CASSFRAGSSYNEQFF	TGTGCCAGCAGCTTTCGGGCGGGAAGCTCCTACAATGAGCAGTTCTTC
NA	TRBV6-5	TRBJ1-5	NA	CASSRQGLSNQPQHF	TGTGCCAGCAGTCGTCAGGGGCTTAGCAATCAGCCCCAGCATTTT
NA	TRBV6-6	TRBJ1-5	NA	CASSYPPSGGNQPQHF	TGTGCCAGCAGTTACCCCCCCTCCGGGGGCAATCAGCCCCAGCATTTT
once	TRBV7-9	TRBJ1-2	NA	CASSLPRLYGYTF	TGTGCCAGCAGCTTACCCCGTCTCTATGGCTACACCTTC
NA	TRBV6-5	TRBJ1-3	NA	CASRREHSGNTIYF	TGTGCCAGCAGACGGGAACACTCTGGAAACACCATATATTTT
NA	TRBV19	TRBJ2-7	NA	CASSIGGGSYEQYF	TGTGCCAGTAGTATAGGAGGGGGCTCCTACGAGCAGTACTTC
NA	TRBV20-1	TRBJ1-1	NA	CSASRRGEDLNTEAFF	TGCAGTGCTAGTCGGAGGGGCGAAGATCTTAACACTGAAGCTTTCTTT